The following is a T cell receptor (beta chain) sequence with its context. What it recognizes is unknown. The V gene lost 2 bases and the J gene lost 6 bases, with 4 bases spanning the gap. Germline V CDR1 and CDR2: MNHNS, SASEGT. The CDR3 totals 12 residues. Findings of the study overall: Tumor-infiltrating Treg TCR alpha and beta sequences overlapped most with tumor naive CD4+ T cells, then blood naive.

Treg sorting used a CD4+CD25+CD127-/low gate. TCRdb called the 5' RACE reads again in MiXCR, with one record for every CDR3 protein. Of around 50,000 distinct CDR3 sequences listed, about 26% are singletons. The clonotype originates from a female donor with breast cancer. The chain couples TRBV6-1 to TRBJ2-2; D is undetermined. The sequenced sample consisted of tumor-infiltrating Tregs sorted from the breast tumor. CDR3 protein: CASSEFPGELFF. The DNA of the CDR3 is TGTGCCAGCAGTGAATTCCCCGGGGAGCTGTTTTTT.